The sequence of this T cell receptor beta chain was determined in a study of neoadjuvant anti-PD-1 for oral cavity cancer. Points from the study as a whole: PBMC Gini-index clonality exceeded responders' in non-responders post-nivolumab.

The protocol was immunoSEQ multiplex PCR, while the TCRdb copy is restricted to in-frame clones and leaves out a portion. The data show some 8,700 clones, about 80% seen once. The time point: after neoadjuvant nivolumab, at surgical resection. These oral cavity squamous cell carcinomas were HPV-negative and locally advanced. Germline loops: CDR1 SGHDT, CDR2 YYEEEE. Trimming removed 4 bases from V and 2 bases from J; junction bases left unmatched: 5. The CDR3 sequence is 15 residues long. As for this clone: Its antigen remains unknown.

The V and J genes are TRBV5-6 and TRBJ2-3; TRBD1 aligns across 9 bases. This receptor was taken from a person aged 40 to 85 with oral cavity squamous cell carcinoma. The starting material was PBMCs, obtained after nivolumab (anti-PD-1) treatment. The CDR3 DNA sequence: TGTGCCAGCAGCCCCGGGACAGGGCTCACAGATACGCAGTATTTT. Protein sequence: CASSPGTGLTDTQYF.